One sample yielded the 18 T cell receptor beta chains listed below, sequenced in a study of T cell repertoires in cytomegalovirus infection. TCRdb re-analysed the reads in MiXCR, keeping a single row per CDR3 protein. Here the sample spans 740,000 or so distinct CDR3 sequences, approximately 34% being singletons. Sequenced: PBMCs. The receptors shown here come from a human donor in good health (CMV status not recorded). Some clones in this sample may be carry-over from other donors' samples.

The chain is built from TRBV20-1 and TRBJ1-6; D remains ambiguous. Germline V gene lookup returns CDR1 DFQATT and CDR2 SNEGSKA (reference sequence). Trimming left V 3 bases short and J 9 bases short, with 15 bases between. This CDR3 has 14 residues. CDR3 nucleotide sequence: TGCAGTGCTAGGGGAAACTCACTAGCTTCACCCCTCCACTTT. Translating gives CSARGNSLASPLHF.

This chain links TRBV28 with TRBJ1-1; the D is unclear. This CDR3 is built from 14 residues. Looked up from germline, CDR1 is MDHEN and CDR2 is SYDVKM. The ends were cut back, 6 bases at V and 7 bases at J, with 18 bases in the middle. The CDR3 DNA is TGTGCCAGCAGGGGTACATTTGCCCGGAATGAAGCTTTCTTT. It encodes CASRGTFARNEAFF.

This chain joins TRBV19 and TRBJ1-1; no definite D call. V lost 5 bases and J 1 base, leaving 8 bases between the germline ends. Germline V gene data show CDR1 as LNHDA and CDR2 as SQIVND (reference sequence). This CDR3 has 13 residues. The CDR3 loop reads CASSEWKNTEAFF. The CDR3 region has the DNA TGTGCCAGTAGTGAGTGGAAGAACACTGAAGCTTTCTTT.

This chain links TRBV12-3 or TRBV12-4 with TRBJ2-7; D call uncertain. V shed 5 bases and J shed 0 bases, with 11 bases lying between them. The CDR3 totals 14 residues. CDR3 DNA: TGTGCCAGCAGTAATTCAATAAGCTCCTACGAGCAGTACTTC. This translates into CASSNSISSYEQYF.

This clonotype was counted only a few times. The rearrangement joins TRBV6-5 to TRBJ1-1; no definite D call. V gave up 8 bases and J gave up 6 bases, with 10 bases separating them. Germline CDR1 and CDR2: MNHEY and SVGAGI. This CDR3 is built from 11 residues. CDR3 protein: CASHRRAEAFF. CDR3 coding DNA: TGTGCCAGCCATCGACGGGCTGAAGCTTTCTTT.

The chain uses TRBV28 and TRBJ1-1; D may be TRBD1 (6 bases). Germline CDR1 reads MDHEN; CDR2 reads SYDVKM. There are 14 residues in the CDR3. V shed 0 bases and J shed 9 bases, with 14 bases lying between them. CDR3 sequence reads: CASSLWGDTNQAFF. CDR3 bases: TGTGCCAGCAGTTTATGGGGGGACACCAACCAAGCTTTCTTT. The variable domain in full, with the rest retrieved from reference TRBV28 and TRBJ1-1, is DVKVTQSSRYLVKRTGEKVFLECVQDMDHENMFWYRQDPGLGLRLIYFSYDVKMKEKGDIPEGYSVSREKKERFSLILESASTNQTSMYLCASSLWGDTNQAFFGQGTRLTVV.

This clonotype was observed a few times. V usage is TRBV19 and J usage is TRBJ2-5; TRBD2 matches 7 bases. Germline V gives CDR1 LNHDA, CDR2 SQIVND (reference sequence). CDR3 length equals 14 residues. V lost 5 bases, J lost 4 bases, and 7 bases stayed unmatched. This CDR3 reads CASSHPGGRETQYF. CDR3 DNA sequence: TGTGCCAGTAGTCACCCCGGCGGGAGAGAGACCCAGTACTTC.

The CDR3, as DNA: TGTGCCAGCGGCTCGGGACAGACGAACACTGAAGCTTTCTTT. Translated: CASGSGQTNTEAFF. The chain combines TRBV28 with TRBJ1-1, with 7 bases fitting TRBD1. The CDR3 is 14 amino acids. Trimming took 8 bases from V and 1 from J; bases not matched to a gene: 7. Germline V lookup: CDR1 MDHEN, CDR2 SYDVKM.

There are a few counts of this clonotype. The chain uses TRBV27 and TRBJ2-2; D might be TRBD1 (6 bases). The CDR3 has 17 residues. V was shortened by 3 bases and J by 6 bases, with 20 bases between the two germline ends. Germline V lookup: CDR1 MNHEY, CDR2 SMNVEV (reference sequence). The CDR3 protein is CASSFLIDSTGAGELFF. The DNA for the CDR3 is TGTGCCAGCAGTTTCTTAATCGATTCGACAGGAGCCGGGGAGCTGTTTTTT.

The chain couples TRBV15 to TRBJ1-2; D uncertain. Looked up from germline, CDR1 is LNHNV and CDR2 is YYDKDF (reference sequence). CDR3 length: 11 amino acids. The germline V and J ends were trimmed by 8 bases and 1 base, with 5 bases remaining between them. The CDR3 region is CATGVNYGYTF. Here the CDR3 DNA reads TGTGCCACCGGAGTTAACTATGGCTACACCTTC.

This clonotype was seen more than once but under ten times. The chain is built from TRBV15 and TRBJ2-3, with TRBD2 matching 12 bases. Germline CDR1 LNHNV, CDR2 YYDKDF (reference sequence). This CDR3 has 16 residues. V was pared by 0 bases and J by 5 bases, with 3 bases of the junction left unmatched. The CDR3 loop reads CATSRETSGSRDTQYF. The CDR3 nucleotides read TGTGCCACCAGCAGAGAGACTAGCGGGAGTAGAGATACGCAGTATTTT.

This clonotype was recorded a few times. The chain carries TRBV12-3 or TRBV12-4 and TRBJ2-1, with 10 bases fitting TRBD2. This CDR3 comprises 21 residues. J lost 4 bases, V lost 6 bases, and 24 bases had no gene match. The CDR3 DNA reads TGTGCCAGCAGGACCTCGGTGGGGCTAGCGGGAGCGTTAGGTCGGTACAATGAGCAGTTCTTC. Translated, it gives CASRTSVGLAGALGRYNEQFF.

In this sample, this clonotype turned up a few times. The chain uses TRBV6-1 and TRBJ2-7; D is ambiguous. The V end was cut by 6 bases, the J end by 0 bases, with 9 bases between. CDR1 and CDR2 from the germline V gene are MNHNS and SASEGT. The CDR3 covers 13 residues. For the CDR3, the DNA is TGTGCCAGCAGATTGACGGCCTCCTACGAGCAGTACTTC. Amino acid sequence: CASRLTASYEQYF.

This clonotype was counted at least ten times. The V gene is TRBV7-6, the J gene TRBJ1-3, with D possibly TRBD1 on 5 matching bases. The germline gives CDR1 SGHVS, CDR2 FNYEAQ. This CDR3 has 12 residues. Between the trimmed V and J ends, which lost 1 base and 8 bases, there was a span of 6 bases. The CDR3 DNA is TGTGCCAGCAGCTTAGTAGGGGACACCATATATTTT. Translated, it gives CASSLVGDTIYF.

The sample holds many counts of this clonotype. At one end the junction does not follow the germline gene, possibly because of a read error. The chain couples TRBV4-1 to TRBJ1-2, with 8 positions matching TRBD1. Germline V gene sequence: CDR1 MGHRA, CDR2 YSYEKL. CDR3 length equals 14 residues. CDR3 coding DNA: TGTGCCAGCAGCCCGGGGACAGGAAACTATGGCTACACCTTC. This translates into CASSPGTGNYGYTF.

This clonotype was recorded many times. This chain connects TRBV6-1 to TRBJ1-5; the D is unclear. V was pared by 3 bases and J by 1 base, with 7 bases between. Germline CDR1 MNHNS, CDR2 SASEGT. CDR3 length equals 14 residues. The chain's CDR3 is CASSEGSSNQPQHF. DNA of the CDR3: TGTGCCAGCAGTGAGGGAAGCAGCAATCAGCCCCAGCATTTT.

Turning to this clonotype: The final CDR3 position lacks the conserved phenylalanine or tryptophan, pointing to a likely read error. This sequence joins TRBV12-3 or TRBV12-4 and TRBJ2-7, with D hard to call. This CDR3 region has 13 residues. V was pared by 1 base and J by 2 bases, with 6 bases between. The CDR3 DNA reads TGTGCCAGCAGTTTAGAACACCCCTACGAGCAGTACTTA. Encoded protein: CASSLEHPYEQYL.

The chain uses TRBV28 and TRBJ2-5, with a weak D call TRBD1 (5 bases). The CDR3 is 15 residues long. CDR1 MDHEN and CDR2 SYDVKM come from the germline V gene. Trimming pared 4 bases from V and 0 bases from J, leaving 12 bases between. The DNA of the CDR3 is TGTGCCAGCAGTTCAACGGACACTAACCAAGAGACCCAGTACTTC. Translating it yields CASSSTDTNQETQYF.